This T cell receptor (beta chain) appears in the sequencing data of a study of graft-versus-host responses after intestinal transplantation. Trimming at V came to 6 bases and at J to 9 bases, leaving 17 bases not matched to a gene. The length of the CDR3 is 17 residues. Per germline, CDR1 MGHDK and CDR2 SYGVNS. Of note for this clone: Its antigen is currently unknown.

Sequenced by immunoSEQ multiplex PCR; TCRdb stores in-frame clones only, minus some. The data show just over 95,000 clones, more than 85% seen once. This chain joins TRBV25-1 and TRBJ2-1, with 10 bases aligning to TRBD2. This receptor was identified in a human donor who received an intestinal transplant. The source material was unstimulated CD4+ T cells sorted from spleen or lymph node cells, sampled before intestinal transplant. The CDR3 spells CASRGVTGTSVYGEQFF. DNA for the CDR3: TGTGCCAGCAGGGGAGTAACCGGGACTAGCGTTTATGGTGAGCAGTTCTTC.